Below, one T cell receptor (beta chain) is given with its context. The data stem from a study of T cell responses to AZD1222 COVID-19 vaccine. CDR3 length: 15 residues. The germline CDR1 and CDR2 sequences are MGHRA and YSYEKL. Trimming removed 4 bases from V and 6 bases from J; junction bases left unmatched: 6. Using immunoSEQ multiplex PCR, the repertoire was profiled, and TCRdb retains in-frame clones only, with some absent. This table holds 120,000 to 150,000 clones, about nine tenths found once. This receptor was taken from an adult in good health. The source material was peripheral blood, sampled on day 0 of MenACWY control vaccination. The chain recombines TRBV4-1 with TRBJ2-7; 13 bases are a match to TRBD2. The CDR3: CASSRTSGRGGEQYF. CDR3 nucleotides: TGCGCCAGCAGCCGGACTAGCGGGAGAGGAGGCGAGCAGTACTTC.